The entry that follows covers one T cell receptor (beta chain) sequence. This entry belongs to a study of blood T cell repertoires in COVID-19. On the study more broadly: Collection of acute and convalescent COVID-19 samples took place in the United States, Italy and Spain. T cells, B-cell-depleted T cells, or PBMCs supplied cDNA or gDNA.

Per the original methods: Amplifying reference gene primers gave estimates of nucleated cell counts. The protocol was immunoSEQ multiplex PCR, while the TCRdb copy is restricted to in-frame clones and leaves out a portion. V, J and clone size are taken as reported in that table, and D and trimming were inferred from the DNA itself. Seen here are a few hundred thousand clones, about nine tenths observed once, and the top ten hold under 3%. The specimen was peripheral blood. The receptor was isolated from a woman in her 30s with COVID-19, enrolled during active disease.

This chain's CDR3 is CASSHDLGTRDTDTQYF. Written as DNA, the CDR3 is TGTGCCAGCAGCCATGACCTCGGGACTAGAGACACAGATACGCAGTATTTT. J is TRBJ2-3 and V is TRBV7-8; TRBD2 agrees at 8 bases. Germline values: CDR1 SGHVS, CDR2 FQNEAQ. V was pared by 5 bases and J by 2 bases, with 12 bases of the junction left unmatched. The CDR3 is made up of 17 amino acids. The entire variable domain, with the rest obtained from reference TRBV7-8 and TRBJ2-3, is as follows: GAGVSQSPRYKVAKRGQDVALRCDPISGHVSLFWYQQALGQGPEFLTYFQNEAQLDKSGLPSDRFFAERPEGSVSTLKIQRTQQEDSAVYLCASSHDLGTRDTDTQYFGPGTRLTVL.